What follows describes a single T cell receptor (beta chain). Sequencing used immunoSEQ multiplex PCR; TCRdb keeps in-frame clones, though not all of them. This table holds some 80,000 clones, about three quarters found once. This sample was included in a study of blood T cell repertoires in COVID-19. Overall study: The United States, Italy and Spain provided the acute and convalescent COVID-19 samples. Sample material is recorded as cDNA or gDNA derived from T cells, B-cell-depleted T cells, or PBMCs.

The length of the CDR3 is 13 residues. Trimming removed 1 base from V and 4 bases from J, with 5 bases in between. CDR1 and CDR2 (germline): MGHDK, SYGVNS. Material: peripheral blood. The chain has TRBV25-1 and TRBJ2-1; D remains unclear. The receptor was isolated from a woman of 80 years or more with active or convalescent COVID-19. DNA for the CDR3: TGTGCCAGCAGTGAATCAGGTTACAATGAGCAGTTCTTC. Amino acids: CASSESGYNEQFF.